Presented here are 6 T cell receptor beta chains from one specimen sequenced in a study of Ad26.COV2.S vaccination and SARS-CoV-2 variants. Treatment denoted: around 19 received Ad26.COV2.S at low or high dose, single or two shots; 5 received placebo; per-sample allocation not given. Vaccine and placebo recipients were sampled on day 63 after the first injection. TCRdb's table, derived via immunoSEQ multiplex PCR, lists solely in-frame clones and lacks some. The sample contains some 250,000 clones, over 75% of which appear only once. Sequencing used peripheral blood, obtained in a trial of Ad26.COV2.S vaccine versus placebo. These TCRs come from a person between 18 and 65 years old who received the Ad26.COV2.S COVID-19 vaccine or a placebo.

This clone counts as medium-sized. V usage is TRBV7-6 and J usage is TRBJ2-7; 7 bases map to TRBD2. The V and J ends lost 2 bases and 2 bases, in that order; junction bases with no gene match: 9. Germline V gene sequence: CDR1 SGHVS, CDR2 FNYEAQ. The CDR3 is 16 amino acids. The CDR3 loop is CASSLTIAGGTYEQYF. CDR3 DNA sequence: TGTGCCAGCAGCTTAACGATAGCGGGCGGGACCTACGAGCAGTACTTC.

The chain couples TRBV4-2 to TRBJ2-1, with 9 bases aligning to TRBD1. After removal of 6 bases from V and 6 bases from J, the junction contained 3 bases not matched to a gene. The germline CDR1 and CDR2 sequences are LGHNA and YNFKEQ. The CDR3 is 13 amino acids. CDR3 in DNA: TGTGCCAGCAGGGACAGGGGCTCCAATGAGCAGTTCTTC. It yields the protein CASRDRGSNEQFF.

The rearrangement joins TRBV18 to TRBJ2-5, with D possibly called TRBD1 or TRBD2 (6 bases each). The germline V and J ends were trimmed by 3 bases and 2 bases, with 16 bases remaining between them. Looked up from germline, CDR1 is KGHSH and CDR2 is LQKENI. This CDR3 is built from 16 residues. CDR3 sequence reads: CASSPVGGPVQETQYF. For the CDR3, the DNA is TGTGCCAGCTCACCGGTTGGGGGGCCCGTGCAAGAGACCCAGTACTTC.

A single count supports this clone. The chain combines TRBV7-2 with TRBJ2-5; TRBD1 matches 7 bases. Unmatched junction bases numbered 4, after V lost 2 bases and J lost 4 bases. The CDR3 is made up of 14 amino acids. Germline CDR1 and CDR2: SGHTA and FQGNSA. CDR3 residues: CASSLSEGAETQYF. DNA of the CDR3: TGTGCCAGCAGCTTATCCGAGGGGGCAGAGACCCAGTACTTC.

The rearrangement joins TRBV30 to TRBJ2-3; TRBD2 might be the D (6 bases). V shed 5 bases and J shed 8 bases, with 11 bases lying between them. Per the germline V gene, CDR1 is GTSNPN and CDR2 is SVGIG (reference sequence). This CDR3 region has 11 residues. The CDR3, as DNA: TGTGCCTGGGATATCGGGGGTACGCAGTATTTT. As protein: CAWDIGGTQYF.

The V call is TRBV27, the J call TRBJ2-7, with 7 bases fitting TRBD2. V lost 2 bases, J lost 1 base, and 5 bases stayed unmatched. The CDR3 extends over 15 amino acids. In germline, CDR1 is MNHEY, CDR2 SMNVEV (reference sequence). CDR3 nucleotide sequence: TGTGCCAGCAGTTTAGGGTCGGGAGGTTCCTACGAGCAGTACTTC. Its translation is CASSLGSGGSYEQYF.